This TCR beta chain was documented in a study of cytomegalovirus exposure and HLA in healthy donors. Regarding this clone: What it recognizes is unknown.

CDR1 PRHDT and CDR2 FYEKMQ come from the germline V gene (reference sequence). The ends were cut back, 0 bases at V and 0 bases at J, with 12 bases in the middle. This CDR3 has 16 amino acids. The study, taken as a whole, reports: Earlier analysis looked at TCR beta V segments, and most were productive about 90% or about 30% of the time.

Primers for the PCR totalled 60 Vbeta and 13 Jbeta. Clones were sequenced by immunoSEQ multiplex PCR, and TCRdb holds only the in-frame ones, with some missing. Of over 150,000 clones detected, around 82% appear once; the ten largest clones hold less than 0.4%. Sequenced material: PBMCs. V gene TRBV13 combines with J gene TRBJ2-7; D unresolved. The sequence was collected from a boy aged 2 to 10 in good health and CMV-seronegative. The CDR3 DNA follows: TGTGCCAGCAGCTTAGGCCCAGACTCGAGCTCCTACGAGCAGTACTTC. This codes for CASSLGPDSSSYEQYF.